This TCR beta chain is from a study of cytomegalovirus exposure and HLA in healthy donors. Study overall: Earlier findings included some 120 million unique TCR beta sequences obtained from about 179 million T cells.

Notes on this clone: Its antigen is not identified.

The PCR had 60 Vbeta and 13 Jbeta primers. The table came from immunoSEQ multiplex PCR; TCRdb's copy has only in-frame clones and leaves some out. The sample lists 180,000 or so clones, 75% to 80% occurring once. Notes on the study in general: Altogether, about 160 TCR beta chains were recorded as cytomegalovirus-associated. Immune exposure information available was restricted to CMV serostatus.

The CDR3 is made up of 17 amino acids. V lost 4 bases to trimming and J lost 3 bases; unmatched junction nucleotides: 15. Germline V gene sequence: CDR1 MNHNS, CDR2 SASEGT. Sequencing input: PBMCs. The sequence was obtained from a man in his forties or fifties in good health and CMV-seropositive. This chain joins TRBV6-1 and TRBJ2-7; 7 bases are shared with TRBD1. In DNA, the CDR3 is TGTGCCAGCAGTGCCAAATCCCGGGACAGTAGTTTCTACGAGCAGTACTTC. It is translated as CASSAKSRDSSFYEQYF.